The 15 T cell receptor beta chains below were found in one sample sequenced in a study of response to subunit inactivated influenza vaccine. TCRdb itself ran the RT-PCR reads through MiXCR, one entry per CDR3 protein. The sample has hundreds of thousands of distinct CDR3 sequences; less than 8% are singletons. This sample comprised PBMCs from blood, obtained less than 30 months after vaccination. These receptors were obtained from a man aged 50 to 69 who received an inactivated influenza vaccine.

This sequence joins TRBV5-5 and TRBJ2-1, with a tentative D call TRBD1 (5 bases). Germline V CDR1 and CDR2: SGHKS, YYEKEE (reference sequence). V was shortened by 2 bases and J by 7 bases, with 16 bases between the two germline ends. This CDR3 region has 15 residues. The CDR3 sequence is CASSFGQGRVNEQFF. DNA for the CDR3: TGTGCCAGCAGCTTTGGGCAGGGTCGGGTAAATGAGCAGTTCTTC.

This clonotype was picked up a small number of times. The chain recombines TRBV4-1 with TRBJ2-6, with D maybe TRBD2 (5 bases). Germline lookup yields CDR1 MGHRA and CDR2 YSYEKL. CDR3 length: 14 amino acids. The germline V and J ends were trimmed by 6 bases and 2 bases, with 8 bases remaining between them. The CDR3 DNA reads as TGCGCCAGCAGTCGAGGGACTGGGGCCAACGTCCTGACTTTC. Amino acid sequence: CASSRGTGANVLTF.

This clonotype was recorded at least ten times. V gene TRBV20-1 combines with J gene TRBJ1-4; 7 bases fit TRBD1. V dropped 6 bases and J dropped 3; count of bases not matched to a gene: 7. CDR3 length: 14 residues. Germline CDR1 DFQATT, CDR2 SNEGSKA (reference sequence). CDR3 loop: CSAINRGSNEKLFF. The CDR3 bases are TGCAGTGCCATTAACAGGGGCTCTAATGAAAAACTGTTTTTT.

V usage is TRBV18 and J usage is TRBJ2-7; tentatively, D is TRBD2 (5 bases). The V end was cut by 5 bases, the J end by 7 bases, with 9 bases between. The CDR3 consists of 11 residues. Germline values: CDR1 KGHSH, CDR2 LQKENI. The CDR3 DNA follows: TGTGCCAGCTCATCGTCGGGAGAGCAGTACTTC. Protein: CASSSSGEQYF.

The chain joins TRBV3-1 to TRBJ2-7, with 10 bases fitting TRBD1. Per the germline V gene, CDR1 is LGHDT and CDR2 is YNNKEL (reference sequence). The CDR3 extends over 13 amino acids. V was pared by 5 bases and J by 6 bases, with 4 bases of the junction left unmatched. The CDR3 protein is CASSGQGVSEQYF. As DNA, the CDR3 is TGTGCCAGCAGCGGACAGGGGGTTAGCGAGCAGTACTTC.

The V call is TRBV7-9, the J call TRBJ2-3, with 8 bases fitting TRBD1. Looked up from germline, CDR1 is SEHNR and CDR2 is FQNEAQ (reference sequence). The CDR3 extends over 16 amino acids. The trim removed 4 bases at V and 0 bases at J, leaving 6 bases unmatched. CDR3 DNA sequence: TGTGCCAGCAGCTCCGGACAGGGACGCAGCACAGATACGCAGTATTTT. Protein sequence: CASSSGQGRSTDTQYF.

This clonotype was detected many times. The chain links TRBV5-1 to TRBJ1-1; D remains unclear. V was pared by 4 bases and J by 3 bases, with 10 bases between. The CDR3 is 13 residues long. The germline gives CDR1 SGHRS, CDR2 YFSETQ. In DNA form, the CDR3 reads TGCGCCAGCAGCCGAGACACCTACACTGAAGCTTTCTTT. Encoded protein: CASSRDTYTEAFF. Drawing the rest from reference TRBV5-1 and TRBJ1-1, the complete variable domain is KAGVTQTPRYLIKTRGQQVTLSCSPISGHRSVSWYQQTPGQGLQFLFEYFSETQRNKGNFPGRFSGRQFSNSRSEMNVSTLELGDSALYLCASSRDTYTEAFFGQGTRLTVV.

There are many counts of this clonotype. The rearrangement joins TRBV12-3 or TRBV12-4 to TRBJ1-1, with a possible D match to TRBD1 (5 bases). There are 14 residues in the CDR3. The germline V and J ends were trimmed by 6 bases and 1 base, with 12 bases remaining between them. The CDR3 protein is CASSPTGANTEAFF. Here the CDR3 DNA reads TGTGCCAGCAGCCCGACTGGGGCGAACACTGAAGCTTTCTTT.

This clonotype was seen only a few times. The V and J genes are TRBV29-1 and TRBJ2-1, with D possibly matching TRBD1 (5 bases). Between the trimmed V and J ends, which lost 5 bases and 0 bases, there was a span of 20 bases. Germline values: CDR1 SQVTM, CDR2 ANQGSEA. This CDR3 spans 17 amino acids. CDR3 bases: TGCAGCGTTCCCCTACCCAGGGCCAGGAGCTCCTACAATGAGCAGTTCTTC. As protein: CSVPLPRARSSYNEQFF.

This clonotype was seen repeatedly, ten times or more. An end of the junction does not agree with germline; a read error may underlie this. The gene calls are TRBV9 and TRBJ1-5; 10 bases are shared with TRBD1. The CDR3 contains 13 residues. Germline V gene lookup returns CDR1 SGDLS and CDR2 YYNGEE. The CDR3 protein is CASSDILTGGLTF. The DNA for the CDR3 is TGTGCCAGCAGCGATATACTGACAGGGGGCCTTACTTTT.

This clonotype was seen many times. The chain joins TRBV12-3 or TRBV12-4 to TRBJ2-7; TRBD1 agrees at 7 bases. This CDR3 comprises 14 residues. J lost 4 bases, V lost 4 bases, and 7 bases had no gene match. Here the CDR3 DNA reads TGTGCCAGCAGTTCAGGGACAGCCACTTACGAGCAGTACTTC. Protein product: CASSSGTATYEQYF.

This clonotype has more than one count but fewer than ten. The chain recombines TRBV20-1 with TRBJ1-1, with D hard to call. With 0 bases removed from V and 4 bases from J, the gap between germline ends came to 12 bases. Germline CDR1 is DFQATT and CDR2 is SNEGSKA (reference sequence). CDR3 length: 14 amino acids. The CDR3 protein is CSARDIVSGTEAFF. DNA for the CDR3: TGCAGTGCTAGAGATATAGTATCTGGCACTGAAGCTTTCTTT.

Notes on this clonotype: One end of the junction does not line up with germline, which may come from a read error. Here the CDR3 reads CSARFSGRGSSYNEQFF. CDR3 sequence (DNA): TGCAGCGCTAGGTTTAGCGGGAGGGGGAGCTCCTACAATGAGCAGTTCTTC. J is TRBJ2-1 and V is TRBV20-1; TRBD2 matches at 11 bases. CDR1 DFQATT and CDR2 SNEGSKA come from the germline V gene (reference sequence). There are 17 residues in the CDR3.

V is TRBV6-5 and J is TRBJ2-7, with 7 bases lining up with TRBD1. Germline trimming cut 1 base from V and 0 bases from J; bases unmatched to any gene: 3. CDR1 and CDR2 (germline): MNHEY, SVGAGI. The CDR3 consists of 15 residues. CDR3 in amino acids: CASSYLGTDSYEQYF. CDR3 nucleotide sequence: TGTGCCAGCAGTTACTTAGGGACAGACTCCTACGAGCAGTACTTC.

This clonotype showed up many times. The V and J genes are TRBV29-1 and TRBJ1-1; TRBD1 aligns across 7 bases. The length of the CDR3 is 14 residues. In germline, CDR1 is SQVTM, CDR2 ANQGSEA. The ends lost 7 bases at V and 5 bases at J; junction bases unmatched: 13. The CDR3 DNA reads as TGCAGCGCCCGAGTCCGGACAGGTGGGACTGAAGCTTTCTTT. Its translation is CSARVRTGGTEAFF. The full variable domain, rest sourced from reference TRBV29-1 and TRBJ1-1, is SAVISQKPSRDICQRGTSLTIQCQVDSQVTMMFWYRQQPGQSLTLIATANQGSEATYESGFVIDKFPISRPNLTFSTLTVSNMSPEDSSIYLCSARVRTGGTEAFFGQGTRLTVV.